The 8 T cell receptor beta chains below come from one sample, sequenced in a study of cytomegalovirus exposure and HLA in healthy donors. The primer mix had 60 Vbeta and 13 Jbeta primers. The protocol was immunoSEQ multiplex PCR, while the TCRdb copy is restricted to in-frame clones and leaves out a portion. The table lists about 160,000 clones, 80% of them singletons, with under 6% in the top ten. The sample comprised PBMCs. The receptors originated from a man aged 30 to 45 in good health and CMV-seronegative.

The V call is TRBV11-3, the J call TRBJ2-2; 7 bases agree with TRBD2. V lost 1 base and J lost 4; bases outside the gene matches: 9. The CDR3 has 17 amino acids. Germline V gives CDR1 SGHNT, CDR2 YENEEA. CDR3 protein: CASSLGPYSGGTGELFF. In DNA, the CDR3 is TGTGCCAGCAGCTTAGGGCCCTACTCGGGGGGCACCGGGGAGCTGTTTTTT.

This clone was detected only once. The chain joins TRBV9 to TRBJ2-7; 8 bases are shared with TRBD2. J lost 2 bases, V lost 3 bases, and 7 bases had no gene match. Per the germline V gene, CDR1 is SGDLS and CDR2 is YYNGEE. CDR3 length: 15 amino acids. As DNA, the CDR3 is TGTGCCAGCAGCGGACAGCGGGGGACGCCCTACGAGCAGTACTTC. Translating it yields CASSGQRGTPYEQYF.

The V call is TRBV11-2, the J call TRBJ1-1; D perhaps matches TRBD1 (5 bases). This CDR3 is 17 amino acids long. Germline CDR1 reads SGHAT; CDR2 reads FQNNGV. With 2 bases removed from V and 1 base from J, the gap between germline ends came to 17 bases. CDR3 nucleotide sequence: TGTGCCAGCAGCTTACGCGGGGGATTCGAGGCGAACACTGAAGCTTTCTTT. Amino acid sequence: CASSLRGGFEANTEAFF.

The J gene is TRBJ2-7, the V gene TRBV7-8, with D perhaps matching TRBD2 (5 bases). The CDR3 has 15 amino acids. V lost 3 bases, J lost 0 bases, and 12 bases lay in between. CDR1 is SGHVS, CDR2 FQNEAQ, per germline. The CDR3 loop is CASSFRTAGSYEQYF. Here the CDR3 DNA reads TGTGCCAGCAGCTTCAGGACTGCCGGCTCCTACGAGCAGTACTTC. Together with reference TRBV7-8 and TRBJ2-7, the CDR3 gives the full variable domain: GAGVSQSPRYKVAKRGQDVALRCDPISGHVSLFWYQQALGQGPEFLTYFQNEAQLDKSGLPSDRFFAERPEGSVSTLKIQRTQQEDSAVYLCASSFRTAGSYEQYFGPGTRLTVT.

The V call is TRBV10-3, the J call TRBJ2-3; unclear D gene. CDR1 is ENHRY and CDR2 is SYGVKD in the germline V gene. CDR3 length: 14 amino acids. V was clipped by 4 bases and J by 2 bases, with 10 bases between them. The DNA for the CDR3 is TGTGCCATCAGTGTGGTCAGAAACACAGATACGCAGTATTTT. Translated, it gives CAISVVRNTDTQYF.

The chain has TRBV4-2 and TRBJ2-3; D is possibly TRBD2 (5 bases). This CDR3 spans 15 amino acids. V was trimmed by 8 bases and J by 0 bases, leaving 15 bases between them. The germline CDR1 and CDR2 sequences are LGHNA and YNFKEQ. Here the CDR3 reads CASCPEAGSTDTQYF. The DNA of the CDR3 is TGTGCCAGCTGCCCCGAGGCGGGTAGCACAGATACGCAGTATTTT.

The V call is TRBV30, the J call TRBJ1-6; D might be TRBD1 (6 bases). V lost 5 bases and J 5 bases, leaving 13 bases between the germline ends. CDR1 and CDR2 from the germline V gene are GTSNPN and SVGIG (reference sequence). The CDR3 is made up of 14 amino acids. Written as DNA, the CDR3 is TGTGCCTGGGGAAGGGACAAGGATAATTCACCCCTCCACTTT. The encoded protein is CAWGRDKDNSPLHF.

The rearrangement joins TRBV2 to TRBJ2-7, with 10 nucleotides matching TRBD1. CDR1 and CDR2 (germline): SNHLY, FYNNEI. The V segment lost 4 bases and the J segment 3 bases; nucleotides outside the gene matches: 3. The CDR3 is made up of 14 amino acids. Here the CDR3 reads CASSVRDRGYEQYF. DNA of the CDR3: TGTGCCAGCAGTGTTCGGGACAGGGGCTACGAGCAGTACTTC.